The 9 T cell receptor beta chains below all came from one sample that was sequenced in a study of T cells after yellow fever vaccination. TCRdb re-called the 5' RACE reads with MiXCR, one entry per CDR3 protein. The table includes hundreds of thousands of distinct CDR3 sequences, under 9% detected once. The sequencing used CD4+ T cells sorted from PBMCs, collected 5 days after the yellow fever booster vaccination. These receptor sequences come from a man younger than 35 who received the YFV17D yellow fever vaccine.

The chain joins TRBV10-3 to TRBJ1-2, with 7 positions matching TRBD1. Germline CDR1 and CDR2: ENHRY and SYGVKD. The CDR3 loop spans 16 amino acids. J was trimmed by 0 bases and V by 6 bases; bases with no gene match: 10. The CDR3 nucleotides read TGTGCCATCAGCCCACAGGGGCCCCTTGCTAACTATGGCTACACCTTC. It specifies CAISPQGPLANYGYTF.

This chain links TRBV18 with TRBJ2-7; 10 nucleotides agree with TRBD1. The CDR3 has 17 amino acids. Germline CDR1 KGHSH, CDR2 LQKENI. Trimming at V came to 3 bases and at J to 3 bases, leaving 11 bases not matched to a gene. The CDR3 nucleotides read TGTGCCAGCTCACCGAGCCGACAGGGGGCTCAAGGCTACGAGCAGTACGTC. This sequence encodes CASSPSRQGAQGYEQYV.

J is TRBJ2-1 and V is TRBV24-1, with D tentatively TRBD2 (6 bases). V gave up 3 bases and J gave up 10 bases, with 12 bases separating them. The CDR3 runs 13 residues. Germline lookup yields CDR1 KGHDR and CDR2 SFDVKD. The CDR3 reads CATSDEGRREQFF. Here the CDR3 DNA reads TGTGCCACCAGTGATGAAGGGAGGAGGGAGCAGTTCTTC.

In its sample, this clonotype ranks as medium-sized. The chain combines TRBV5-1 with TRBJ2-5; 7 positions match TRBD1. The CDR3 has 13 amino acids. Germline V lookup: CDR1 SGHRS, CDR2 YFSETQ. The V and J ends lost 4 bases and 2 bases, in that order; junction bases with no gene match: 2. The CDR3 protein is CASSGTAQETQYF. CDR3 DNA: TGCGCCAGCAGCGGGACAGCGCAAGAGACCCAGTACTTC.

This clonotype was counted ten times or more. The chain employs TRBV7-9 and TRBJ2-6; no firm D call. Germline lookup yields CDR1 SEHNR and CDR2 FQNEAQ (reference sequence). The V gene lost 3 bases and the J gene lost 4 bases, with 16 bases spanning the gap. The CDR3 is 17 amino acids. In nucleotides, the CDR3 is TGTGCCAGCAGCTTGGAAGGGTTGCGCTTAGGGGCCAACGTCCTGACTTTC. Amino acid sequence: CASSLEGLRLGANVLTF.

The V call is TRBV4-3, the J call TRBJ2-6, with 8 bases identical to TRBD1. CDR3 length: 18 amino acids. Germline V gene data show CDR1 as LGHNA and CDR2 as YSLEER. Germline trimming cut 2 bases from V and 0 bases from J; bases unmatched to any gene: 6. For the CDR3, the DNA is TGCGCCAGCAGCCAAAGGACAGGGAGTGACTCTGGGGCCAACGTCCTGACTTTC. Amino acid sequence: CASSQRTGSDSGANVLTF.

The sample holds many counts of this clonotype. This chain links TRBV4-1 with TRBJ2-1; no reliable D call. The CDR3 totals 16 residues. Germline CDR1 and CDR2: MGHRA and YSYEKL. V was clipped by 1 base and J by 0 bases, with 10 bases between them. The CDR3 region is CASSQVDIISYNEQFF. In nucleotides, the CDR3 is TGCGCCAGCAGCCAAGTCGACATTATCTCCTACAATGAGCAGTTCTTC.

This clonotype turned up a few times. This chain links TRBV14 with TRBJ2-5; the D call may be TRBD1 or TRBD2 (6 bases each). The V and J ends lost 4 bases and 5 bases respectively, with 17 bases between them. CDR1 is SGHDN and CDR2 is FVKESK in the germline V gene. The CDR3 sequence is 15 residues long. CDR3 protein: CASSRPRGVGETQYF. The CDR3 nucleotides are TGTGCCAGCAGCCGACCGAGGGGGGTCGGGGAGACCCAGTACTTC.

This clonotype was observed at least ten times. The genes are TRBV7-2 and TRBJ2-1; D might be TRBD1 (6 bases). The V gene's germline CDR1 is SGHTA and CDR2 FQGNSA. The CDR3 length is 16 residues. The V end was cut by 5 bases, the J end by 0 bases, with 14 bases between. The CDR3 is CASSPWGLGSYNEQFF. CDR3 bases: TGTGCCAGCAGCCCATGGGGGCTGGGCTCCTACAATGAGCAGTTCTTC.